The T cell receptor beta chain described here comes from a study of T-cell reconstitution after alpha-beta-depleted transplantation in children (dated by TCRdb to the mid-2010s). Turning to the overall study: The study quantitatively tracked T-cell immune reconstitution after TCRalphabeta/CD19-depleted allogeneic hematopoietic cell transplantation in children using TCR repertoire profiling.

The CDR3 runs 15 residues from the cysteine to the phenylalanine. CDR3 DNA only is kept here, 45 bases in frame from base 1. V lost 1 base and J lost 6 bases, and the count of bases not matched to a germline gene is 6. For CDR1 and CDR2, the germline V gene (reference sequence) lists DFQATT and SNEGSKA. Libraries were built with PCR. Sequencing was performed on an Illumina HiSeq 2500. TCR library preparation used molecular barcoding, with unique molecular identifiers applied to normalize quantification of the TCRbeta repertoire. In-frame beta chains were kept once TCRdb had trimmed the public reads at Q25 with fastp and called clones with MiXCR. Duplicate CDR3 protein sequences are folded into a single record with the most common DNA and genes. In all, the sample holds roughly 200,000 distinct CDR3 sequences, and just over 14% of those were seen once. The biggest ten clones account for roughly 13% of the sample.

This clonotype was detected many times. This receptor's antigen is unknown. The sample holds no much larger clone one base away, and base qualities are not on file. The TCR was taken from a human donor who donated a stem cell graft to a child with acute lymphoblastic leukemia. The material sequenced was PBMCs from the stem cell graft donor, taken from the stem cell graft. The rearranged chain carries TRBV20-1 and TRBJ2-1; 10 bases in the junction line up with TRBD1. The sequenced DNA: TGCAGTGCTAGAGGGAAGGACAGGGGGACCAATGAGCAGTTCTTC. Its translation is CSARGKDRGTNEQFF.